This T cell receptor beta chain derives from a study of T cell changes during pregnancy in multiple sclerosis. CDR3 length: 12 amino acids. In germline, CDR1 is GTSNPN, CDR2 SVGIG (reference sequence). Some clones are missing from TCRdb's copy, which holds only in-frame ones; the method was immunoSEQ multiplex PCR. The profile shows about 93,000 clones, about 92% of them singletons. The sequence came from a female donor with multiple sclerosis, enrolled in a pregnancy study. The sample consisted of peripheral blood, taken after pregnancy. The chain is built from TRBV30 and TRBJ2-7, with TRBD2 as a possible D gene (5 bases). This CDR3 reads CAGRGISYEQYF. The CDR3 DNA is TGTGCAGGGAGAGGCATCAGCTACGAGCAGTACTTC.